The 3 T cell receptor beta chains below all came from one sample that was sequenced in a study of CD8 T cells in ankylosing spondylitis. TCRdb re-called the 5' RACE reads with MiXCR, one entry per CDR3 protein. The data hold fewer than 250,000 distinct CDR3 sequences, with around a quarter observed a single time. Material: blood, either unsorted or a sorted T cell fraction (not recorded which). All receptors derive from a male donor with ankylosing spondylitis or in good health (not recorded which).

This clonotype was seen repeatedly, ten times or more. The chain is built from TRBV18 and TRBJ2-1; D gene unclear. Trimming removed 1 base from V and 13 bases from J, with 17 bases in between. There are 14 residues in the CDR3. Germline V gene lookup returns CDR1 KGHSH and CDR2 LQKENI. The CDR3 nucleotides are TGTGCCAGCTCACCACTGCGTGGAGAATTAGAACAGTTCTTC. As protein: CASSPLRGELEQFF.

This clonotype came up many times. This chain uses TRBV20-1 with TRBJ1-1, with 7 bases matching TRBD1. Per germline, CDR1 DFQATT and CDR2 SNEGSKA (reference sequence). CDR3 size: 18 residues. V shed 6 bases, J shed 0 bases, and the junction held 19 bases outside the gene matches. CDR3 residues: CSAVRDRGHSPMNTEAFF. As DNA, the CDR3 is TGCAGTGCAGTCCGGGACAGAGGACACTCACCTATGAACACTGAAGCTTTCTTT.

Ten or more counts support this clonotype. The CDR3 loop is CASSLVRSLAGDPNEQFF. CDR3 nucleotide sequence: TGTGCCAGCAGCTTAGTGAGGTCACTAGCGGGAGATCCCAATGAGCAGTTCTTC. The J gene is TRBJ2-1, the V gene TRBV11-2, with TRBD2 matching 11 bases. Germline CDR1 SGHAT, CDR2 FQNNGV. V was pared by 1 base and J by 6 bases, with 11 bases of the junction left unmatched. The CDR3 length is 18 residues.